These 7 T cell receptor beta chains came from one sample sequenced in a study of tumor and adjacent non-tumor tissue in lung cancer. No cell sorting was done before RNA was extracted from the tissue. A modified ARM-PCR protocol with three rounds of nested PCR amplified TCRbeta. TCRdb re-analysed the multiplex PCR reads in MiXCR, keeping a single row per CDR3 protein. In the table there are 130,000 or so distinct CDR3 sequences, roughly 67% of which are singletons. Sequenced input: lung tumor tissue. These receptors originate from a man under 40 with non-small cell lung cancer.

A word on this clonotype: An end of the junction does not agree with germline; a read error may underlie this. The CDR3 sequence: CSVQTNGKRTYNEQFF. CDR3 coding DNA: TGCAGTGTTCAGACTAACGGGAAAAGGACCTACAACGAGCAGTTCTTC. The chain recombines TRBV20-1 with TRBJ2-1, with D possibly matching TRBD2 (5 bases). Germline lookup yields CDR1 DFQATT and CDR2 SNEGSKA (reference sequence). The CDR3 has 16 amino acids.

Concerning this clonotype itself: The junction differs from germline at one of its ends, possibly a read error. The chain employs TRBV6-2 or TRBV6-3 and TRBJ1-1; TRBD1 is a possible D gene (5 bases). The germline V gene has CDR1 MNHEY and CDR2 SVGEGT. The CDR3 spans 12 residues. The CDR3 region is CVSSYAGGEAFF. CDR3 in DNA: TGTGTCAGCAGTTACGCGGGGGGTGAAGCTTTCTTT.

There are many counts of this clonotype. V gene TRBV6-2 or TRBV6-3 combines with J gene TRBJ2-3, with D unclear. Trimming left V 6 bases short and J 0 bases short, with 4 bases between. Germline CDR1 is MNHEY and CDR2 is SVGEGT. The CDR3 covers 12 residues. CDR3 bases: TGTGCCAGCAGGAAAAGCACAGATACGCAGTATTTT. This sequence encodes CASRKSTDTQYF.

This clonotype was seen many times. This sequence joins TRBV6-5 and TRBJ2-7; 7 positions agree with TRBD1. After removal of 5 bases from V and 5 bases from J, the junction contained 3 bases not matched to a gene. CDR1 and CDR2 from the germline V gene are MNHEY and SVGAGI. The CDR3 runs to 12 residues. The CDR3 sequence: CASSLTGNEQYF. The CDR3 bases are TGTGCCAGCAGTCTGACAGGGAACGAGCAGTACTTC.

This chain connects TRBV5-1 to TRBJ2-2, with TRBD2 identical over 7 bases. Trimming removed 0 bases from V and 5 bases from J; junction bases left unmatched: 4. Germline V gene lookup returns CDR1 SGHRS and CDR2 YFSETQ. The length of the CDR3 is 15 residues. This CDR3 is CASSLGTSGTGELFF. CDR3 nucleotide sequence: TGCGCCAGCAGCTTGGGGACTAGTGGAACCGGGGAGCTGTTTTTT. The full variable domain, with the rest looked up from reference TRBV5-1 and TRBJ2-2, is KAGVTQTPRYLIKTRGQQVTLSCSPISGHRSVSWYQQTPGQGLQFLFEYFSETQRNKGNFPGRFSGRQFSNSRSEMNVSTLELGDSALYLCASSLGTSGTGELFFGEGSRLTVL.

As regards this clonotype: This could be a read error, since a much larger clone is one nucleotide away. The chain joins TRBV27 to TRBJ2-7; D is possibly TRBD1 (6 bases). The CDR3 contains 15 residues. The germline CDR1 and CDR2 sequences are MNHEY and SMNVEV (reference sequence). The CDR3 spells CASSLGQGRTYKQYF. The CDR3 bases are TGTGCCAGCAGTTTGGGGCAGGGGAGAACCTACAAGCAGTACTTC.

The chain combines TRBV12-3 or TRBV12-4 with TRBJ2-7, with a weak D call TRBD1 (5 bases). The CDR3 is 14 amino acids. V was cut by 5 bases and J by 5 bases, with 16 bases left in between. This CDR3 is CASSLRQGLNEQYF. CDR3 nucleotides: TGTGCCAGCAGTCTACGGCAGGGATTGAACGAGCAGTACTTC.